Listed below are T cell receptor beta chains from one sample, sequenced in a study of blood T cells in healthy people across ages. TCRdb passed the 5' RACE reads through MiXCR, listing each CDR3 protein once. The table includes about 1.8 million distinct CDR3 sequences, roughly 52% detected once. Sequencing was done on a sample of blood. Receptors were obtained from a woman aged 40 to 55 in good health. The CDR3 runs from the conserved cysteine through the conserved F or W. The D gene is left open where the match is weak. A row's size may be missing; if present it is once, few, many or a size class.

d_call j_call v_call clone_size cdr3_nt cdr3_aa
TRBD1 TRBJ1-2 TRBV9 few TGTGCCAGCAGCGTAGTCCCGGACAGGGTCCATGGCTACACCTTC CASSVVPDRVHGYTF
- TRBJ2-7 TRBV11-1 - TGTGCCAGCAGCTCTCGAACCAGACCGGGCCCCGAGCAGTACTTC CASSSRTRPGPEQYF
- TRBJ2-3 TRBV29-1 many TGCAGCGTTGAACGGGGTCCCAGCACAGATACGCAGTATTTT CSVERGPSTDTQYF
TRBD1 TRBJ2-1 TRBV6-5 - TGTGCCAGCAGTTATCTTTCCAATCCCCCTCCGTCCGGGACAGTATATGAGCAGTTCTTC CASSYLSNPPPSGTVYEQFF
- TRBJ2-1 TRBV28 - TGTGCCAGCAGTCCCGGGAGTTTCTCCTACAATGAGCAGTTCTTC CASSPGSFSYNEQFF
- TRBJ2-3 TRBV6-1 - TGTGCCAGCAGTGACGTTCCCGGGACAGATACGCAGTATTTT CASSDVPGTDTQYF
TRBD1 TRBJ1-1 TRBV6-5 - TGTGCCAGCACTGTGCAGGGGGCTCGGGGCACTGAAGCTTTCTTT CASTVQGARGTEAFF
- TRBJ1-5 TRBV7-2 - TGTGCCAGCAGCTCCCTCATACAGGGAGCCCAGCCCCAGCATTTT CASSSLIQGAQPQHF
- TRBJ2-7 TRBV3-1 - TGTGCCAGCAGCCAAGATTATCGAGCCTACGAGCAGTACTTC CASSQDYRAYEQYF
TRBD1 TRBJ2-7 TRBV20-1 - TGCAGTGCTAGGACAGGGTTATCTATCTACGAGCAGTACTTC CSARTGLSIYEQYF
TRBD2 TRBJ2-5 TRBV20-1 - TGCAGTGCTCTAGCGGGGGGCCTAAACCAAGAGACCCAGTACTTC CSALAGGLNQETQYF
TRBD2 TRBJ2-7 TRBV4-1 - TGCGCCAGCAGCCGCATCTCTAGCGGGGTTTTTGAGCAGTACTTC CASSRISSGVFEQYF
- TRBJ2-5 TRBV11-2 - TGTGCCAGCAGCTTCAAAGGCCGAACGGGGACTCAGGAACAAGAGACCCAGTACTTC CASSFKGRTGTQEQETQYF